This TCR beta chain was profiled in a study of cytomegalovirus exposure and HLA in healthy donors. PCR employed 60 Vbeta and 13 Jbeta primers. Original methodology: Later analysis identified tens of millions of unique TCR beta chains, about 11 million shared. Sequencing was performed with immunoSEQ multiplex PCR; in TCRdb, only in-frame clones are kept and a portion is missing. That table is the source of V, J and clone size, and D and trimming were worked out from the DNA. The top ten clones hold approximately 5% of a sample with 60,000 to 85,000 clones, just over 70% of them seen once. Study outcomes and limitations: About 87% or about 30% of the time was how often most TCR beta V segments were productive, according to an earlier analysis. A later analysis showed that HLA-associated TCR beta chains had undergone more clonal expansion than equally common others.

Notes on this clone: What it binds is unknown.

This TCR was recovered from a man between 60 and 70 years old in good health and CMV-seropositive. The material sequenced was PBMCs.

The chain's CDR3 is CATISRQSYYEQYF. The CDR3 region has the DNA TGTGCCACTATCTCCCGACAGAGTTACTACGAGCAGTACTTC. The chain employs TRBV6-4 and TRBJ2-5; perhaps TRBD1 as D (5 bases). The last part of the DNA fits TRBJ2-7 better; the J call may be wrong. Germline lookup yields CDR1 MRHNA and CDR2 SNTAGT. CDR3 length equals 14 residues.